This T cell receptor (beta chain) was profiled in a study of glioma-infiltrating T cells. Study observations and caveats: Above-expected tissue-blood divergence occurred in all gliomas, most in low-grade ones.

Using RNA template, CDR3s of TCR alpha and beta were amplified with iRepertoire arm-PCR. TCRdb fed the multiplex PCR reads into MiXCR, producing one record per CDR3 protein. The sample comprises roughly 200,000 distinct CDR3 sequences, around 30% of which are singletons, and 20% to 25% rests with the top ten. This clonotype was observed at least ten times. Its antigen is still unknown. This clonotype originated in a human donor with low-grade glioma or glioblastoma, undergoing nonglioma brain surgery, or in good health (not recorded which). Sequencing input: glioma tissue, nonneoplastic brain tissue, or PBMCs (not recorded which).

The CDR3 loop is CASSSPGDRRETQYF. The CDR3 region has the DNA TGTGCCAGCAGTTCGCCGGGGGATAGGAGGGAGACCCAGTACTTC. The rearrangement joins TRBV7-2 to TRBJ2-5; D is perhaps TRBD2 (6 bases). The V end lost 6 bases, the J end lost 5 bases, and 19 bases lay between the germline ends. The CDR3 is 15 amino acids. Germline V gene data show CDR1 as SGHTA and CDR2 as FQGNSA.